The clone carrying this T cell receptor (beta chain) was seen at least ten times. Its matching antigen is unknown. V gave up 7 bases and J gave up 0 bases, with 16 bases separating them. The CDR3 sequence is 15 residues long. The germline gives CDR1 SNHLY, CDR2 FYNNEI. This sample is part of a study of T cells in Graves' hyperthyroidism and ophthalmopathy. The wider study: Peripheral blood was collected at initial diagnosis, before any treatment. Study conclusions and caveats: Within blood appeared most thyroid clonotypes that had expanded above 0.001.

RNA transcripts provided the source from which TCR beta CDR3 regions were amplified. First-round RT-PCR with HTBI primers amplified the TCR CDR3 region. TCRdb passed the multiplex PCR reads through MiXCR, listing each CDR3 protein once. The sample records some 760,000 distinct CDR3 sequences, around 15% being singletons. Graves' hyperthyroidism is called stable when ophthalmopathy does not progress within 18 months. Sample: blood. The chain links TRBV2 to TRBJ2-7, with D hard to call. The sequence was obtained from a woman under 30 with Graves' hyperthyroidism. In DNA form, the CDR3 reads TGTGCCAGCACCGCCCCAGCGTACTACTCCTACGAGCAGTACTTC. Its protein is CASTAPAYYSYEQYF.